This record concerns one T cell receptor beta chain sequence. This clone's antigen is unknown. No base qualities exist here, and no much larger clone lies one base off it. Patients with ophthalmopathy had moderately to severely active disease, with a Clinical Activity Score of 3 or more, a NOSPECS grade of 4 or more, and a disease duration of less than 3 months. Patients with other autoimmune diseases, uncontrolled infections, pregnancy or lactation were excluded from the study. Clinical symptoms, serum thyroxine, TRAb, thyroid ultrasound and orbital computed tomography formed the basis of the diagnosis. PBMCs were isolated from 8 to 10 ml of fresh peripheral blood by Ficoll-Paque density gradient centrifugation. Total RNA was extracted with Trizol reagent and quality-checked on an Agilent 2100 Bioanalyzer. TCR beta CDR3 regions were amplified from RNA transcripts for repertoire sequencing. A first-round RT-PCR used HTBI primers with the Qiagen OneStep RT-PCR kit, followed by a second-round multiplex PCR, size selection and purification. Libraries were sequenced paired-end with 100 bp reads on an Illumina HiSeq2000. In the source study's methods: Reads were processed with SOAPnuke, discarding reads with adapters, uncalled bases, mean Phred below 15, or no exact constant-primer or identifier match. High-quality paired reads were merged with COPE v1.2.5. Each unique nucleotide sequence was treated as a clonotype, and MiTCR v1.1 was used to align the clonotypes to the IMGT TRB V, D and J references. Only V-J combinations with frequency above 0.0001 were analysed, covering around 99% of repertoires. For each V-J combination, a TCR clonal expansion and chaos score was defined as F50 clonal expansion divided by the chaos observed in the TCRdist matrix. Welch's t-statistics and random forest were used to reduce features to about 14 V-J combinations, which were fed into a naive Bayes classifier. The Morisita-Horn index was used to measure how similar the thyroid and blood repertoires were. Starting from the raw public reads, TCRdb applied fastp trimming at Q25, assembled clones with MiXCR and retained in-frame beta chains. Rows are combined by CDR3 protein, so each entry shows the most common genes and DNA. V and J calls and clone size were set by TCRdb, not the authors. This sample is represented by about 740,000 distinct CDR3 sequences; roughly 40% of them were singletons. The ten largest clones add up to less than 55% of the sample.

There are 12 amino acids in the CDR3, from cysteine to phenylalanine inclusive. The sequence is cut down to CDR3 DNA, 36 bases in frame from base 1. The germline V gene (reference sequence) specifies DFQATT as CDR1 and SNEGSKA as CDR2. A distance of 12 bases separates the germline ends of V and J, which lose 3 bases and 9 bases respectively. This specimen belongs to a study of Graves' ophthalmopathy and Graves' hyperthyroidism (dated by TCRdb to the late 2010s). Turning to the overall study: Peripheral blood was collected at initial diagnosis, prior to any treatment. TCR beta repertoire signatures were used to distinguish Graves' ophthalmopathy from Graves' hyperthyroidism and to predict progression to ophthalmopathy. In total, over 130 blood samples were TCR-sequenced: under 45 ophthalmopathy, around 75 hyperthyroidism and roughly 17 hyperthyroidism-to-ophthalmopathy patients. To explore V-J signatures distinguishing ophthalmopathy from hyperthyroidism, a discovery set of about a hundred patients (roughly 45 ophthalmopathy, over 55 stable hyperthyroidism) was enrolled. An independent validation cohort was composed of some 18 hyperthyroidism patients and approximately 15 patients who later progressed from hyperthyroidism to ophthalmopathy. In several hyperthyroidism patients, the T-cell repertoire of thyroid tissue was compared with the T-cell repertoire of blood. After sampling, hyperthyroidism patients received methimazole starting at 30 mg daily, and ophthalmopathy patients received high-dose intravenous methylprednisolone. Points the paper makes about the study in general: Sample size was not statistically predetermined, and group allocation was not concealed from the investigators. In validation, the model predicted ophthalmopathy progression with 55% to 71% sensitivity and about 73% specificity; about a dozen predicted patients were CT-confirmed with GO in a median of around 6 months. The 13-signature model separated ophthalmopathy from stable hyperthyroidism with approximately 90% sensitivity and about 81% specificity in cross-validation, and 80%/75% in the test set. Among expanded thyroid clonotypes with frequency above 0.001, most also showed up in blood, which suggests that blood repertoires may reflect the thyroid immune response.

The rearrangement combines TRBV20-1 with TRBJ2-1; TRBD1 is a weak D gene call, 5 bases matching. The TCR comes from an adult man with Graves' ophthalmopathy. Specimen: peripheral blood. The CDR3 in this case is CSASLRAGEQFF. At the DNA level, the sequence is TGCAGTGCTAGCCTCAGGGCTGGTGAGCAGTTCTTC.